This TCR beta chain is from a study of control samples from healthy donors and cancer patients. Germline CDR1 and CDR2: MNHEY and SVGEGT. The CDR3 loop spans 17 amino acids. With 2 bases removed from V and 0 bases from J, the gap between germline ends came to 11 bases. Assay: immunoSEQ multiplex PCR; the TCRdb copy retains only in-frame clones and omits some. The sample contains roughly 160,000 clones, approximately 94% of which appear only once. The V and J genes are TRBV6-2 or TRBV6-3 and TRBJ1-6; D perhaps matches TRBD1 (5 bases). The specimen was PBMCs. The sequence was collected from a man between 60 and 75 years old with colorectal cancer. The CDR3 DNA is TGTGCCAGCAGTTACGTCAAGGGGAGCTCCTATAATTCACCCCTCCACTTT. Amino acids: CASSYVKGSSYNSPLHF.